This TCR beta chain was profiled in a study of Graves' ophthalmopathy and Graves' hyperthyroidism. V shed 5 bases, J shed 4 bases, and the junction held 9 bases outside the gene matches. The CDR3 has 15 residues. Germline loops: CDR1 MNHNS, CDR2 SASEGT. Researchers took RNA transcripts and amplified TCR beta CDR3 regions from them. First-round RT-PCR employed HTBI primers, with a second-round multiplex PCR after it. Using its own MiXCR run on the multiplex PCR reads, TCRdb lists one record per CDR3 protein. The profile covers about 480,000 distinct CDR3 sequences, with roughly an eighth appearing a single time and 9.8% taken by the ten largest.

The receptor was derived from a woman in her twenties or thirties with Graves' ophthalmopathy. The sequencing input was blood. The rearrangement links TRBV6-1 to TRBJ2-7; TRBD2 matches at 9 bases. The CDR3 here is CASSRPGAGGYEQYF. The CDR3, as DNA: TGTGCCAGCAGTCGCCCGGGAGCGGGAGGTTACGAGCAGTACTTC.